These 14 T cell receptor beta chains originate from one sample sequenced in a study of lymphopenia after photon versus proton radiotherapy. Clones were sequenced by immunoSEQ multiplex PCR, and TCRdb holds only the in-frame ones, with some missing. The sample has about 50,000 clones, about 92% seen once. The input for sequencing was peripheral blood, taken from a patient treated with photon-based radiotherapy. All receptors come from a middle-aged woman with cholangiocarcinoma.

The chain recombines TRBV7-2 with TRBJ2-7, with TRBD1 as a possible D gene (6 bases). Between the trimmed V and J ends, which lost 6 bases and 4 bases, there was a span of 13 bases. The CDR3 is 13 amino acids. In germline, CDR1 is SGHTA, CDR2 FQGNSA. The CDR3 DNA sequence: TGTGCCAGCAGTCCAGGGGCGGAATACGAGCAGTACTTC. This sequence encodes CASSPGAEYEQYF.

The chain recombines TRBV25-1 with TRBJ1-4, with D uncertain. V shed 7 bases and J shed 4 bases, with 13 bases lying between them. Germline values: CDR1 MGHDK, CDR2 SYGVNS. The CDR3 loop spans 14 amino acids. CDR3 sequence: CASNQDGNNEKLFF. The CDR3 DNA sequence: TGTGCCAGCAATCAGGACGGTAATAATGAAAAACTGTTTTTT.

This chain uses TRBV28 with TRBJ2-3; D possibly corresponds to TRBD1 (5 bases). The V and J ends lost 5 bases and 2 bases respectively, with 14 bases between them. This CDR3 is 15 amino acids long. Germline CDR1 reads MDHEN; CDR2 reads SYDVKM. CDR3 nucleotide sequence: TGTGCCAGCAGTCCCCTGGCAGGGCTCACAGATACGCAGTATTTT. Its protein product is CASSPLAGLTDTQYF. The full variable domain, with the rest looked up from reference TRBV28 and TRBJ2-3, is DVKVTQSSRYLVKRTGEKVFLECVQDMDHENMFWYRQDPGLGLRLIYFSYDVKMKEKGDIPEGYSVSREKKERFSLILESASTNQTSMYLCASSPLAGLTDTQYFGPGTRLTVL.

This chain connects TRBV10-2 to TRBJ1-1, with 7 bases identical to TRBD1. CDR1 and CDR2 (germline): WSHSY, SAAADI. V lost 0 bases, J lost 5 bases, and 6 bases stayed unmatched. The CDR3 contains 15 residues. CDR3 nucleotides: TGCGCCAGCAGTGAGTCGACAGGGCGTACAACTGAAGCTTTCTTT. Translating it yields CASSESTGRTTEAFF.

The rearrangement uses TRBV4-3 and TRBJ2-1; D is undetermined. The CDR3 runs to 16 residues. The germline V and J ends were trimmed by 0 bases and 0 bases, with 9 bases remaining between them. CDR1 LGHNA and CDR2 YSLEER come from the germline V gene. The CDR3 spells CASSQDRRVSYNEQFF. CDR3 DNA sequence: TGCGCCAGCAGCCAAGATAGAAGAGTCTCCTACAATGAGCAGTTCTTC.

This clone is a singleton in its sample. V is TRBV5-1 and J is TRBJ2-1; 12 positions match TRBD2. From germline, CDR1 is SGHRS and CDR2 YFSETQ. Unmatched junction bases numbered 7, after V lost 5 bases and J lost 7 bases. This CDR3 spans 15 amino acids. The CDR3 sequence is CASRLAGGIWNEQFF. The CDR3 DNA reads TGCGCCAGCAGGCTAGCGGGAGGGATTTGGAATGAGCAGTTCTTC.

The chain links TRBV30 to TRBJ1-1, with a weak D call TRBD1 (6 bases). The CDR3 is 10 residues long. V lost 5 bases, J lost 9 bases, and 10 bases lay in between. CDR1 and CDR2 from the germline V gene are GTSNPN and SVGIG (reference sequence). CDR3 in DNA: TGTGCCTGGGAAACAGGGAAAGCTTTCTTT. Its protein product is CAWETGKAFF.

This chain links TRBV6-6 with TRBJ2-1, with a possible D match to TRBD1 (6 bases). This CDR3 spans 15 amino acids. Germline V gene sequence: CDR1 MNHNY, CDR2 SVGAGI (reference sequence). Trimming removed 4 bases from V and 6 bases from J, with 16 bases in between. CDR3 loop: CASSSQSRGTNEQFF. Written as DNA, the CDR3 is TGTGCCAGCAGTTCGCAGTCCAGGGGCACCAATGAGCAGTTCTTC.

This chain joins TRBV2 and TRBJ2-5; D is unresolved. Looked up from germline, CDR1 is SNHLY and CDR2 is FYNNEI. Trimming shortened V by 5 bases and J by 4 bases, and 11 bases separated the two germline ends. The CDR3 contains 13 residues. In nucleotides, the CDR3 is TGTGCCAGCAGTAACCCTAGAGCAGAGACCCAGTACTTC. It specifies CASSNPRAETQYF.

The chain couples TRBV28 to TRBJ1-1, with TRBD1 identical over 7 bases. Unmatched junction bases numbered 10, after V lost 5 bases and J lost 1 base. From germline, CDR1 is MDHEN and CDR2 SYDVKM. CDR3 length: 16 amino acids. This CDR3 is CASSLRDRPRNTEAFF. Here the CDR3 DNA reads TGTGCCAGCAGTCTACGGGACAGACCAAGGAACACTGAAGCTTTCTTT.

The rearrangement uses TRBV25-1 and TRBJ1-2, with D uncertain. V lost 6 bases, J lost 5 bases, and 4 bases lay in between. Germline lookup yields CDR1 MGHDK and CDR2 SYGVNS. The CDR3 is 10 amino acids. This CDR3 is CASRGYGYTF. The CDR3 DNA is TGTGCCAGCAGAGGGTATGGCTACACCTTC.

The CDR3 protein is CAWSRQELQAPQHF. In nucleotides, the CDR3 is TGTGCCTGGAGCCGACAGGAGCTCCAGGCGCCCCAGCATTTT. The chain links TRBV30 to TRBJ1-5; the D gene is possibly TRBD1 (6 bases). This CDR3 region has 14 residues. V dropped 3 bases and J dropped 9 bases, with 18 bases sitting between them. Germline V gene data show CDR1 as GTSNPN and CDR2 as SVGIG (reference sequence).

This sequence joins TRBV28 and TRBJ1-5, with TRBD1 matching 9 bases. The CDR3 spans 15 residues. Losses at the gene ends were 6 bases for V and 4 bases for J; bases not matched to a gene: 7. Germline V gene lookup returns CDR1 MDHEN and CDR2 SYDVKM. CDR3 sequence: CASSRGDRDNQPQHF. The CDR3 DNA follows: TGTGCCAGCAGCCGGGGGGACAGGGATAATCAGCCCCAGCATTTT.

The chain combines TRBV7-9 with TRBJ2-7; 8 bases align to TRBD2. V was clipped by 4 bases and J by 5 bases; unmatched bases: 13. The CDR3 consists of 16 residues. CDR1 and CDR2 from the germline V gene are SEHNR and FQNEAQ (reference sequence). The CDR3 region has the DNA TGTGCCAGCAGCTCTGGTAGCGGGGCCCTCTTCAACGAGCAGTACTTC. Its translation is CASSSGSGALFNEQYF.